This T cell receptor beta chain was identified during a study of cytomegalovirus exposure and HLA in healthy donors. In regard to this clone: Antigen specificity is unknown. Other DNA variants within this sample encode the same CDR3.

Study-level findings and limits: Rates of TCR association differed by HLA locus in a later analysis, with DRB1 highest and HLA-C lowest. The only immune exposure information that was available was CMV serostatus.

The PCR made use of 60 Vbeta and 13 Jbeta primers. Original methodology: A later analysis tallied 80 million or so unique TCR beta chains, 8.5 million to 11 million of them shared. TCRdb's copy holds only in-frame clones and misses some; the assay was immunoSEQ multiplex PCR. Clone size and the V and J calls come from that table; the DNA yielded D and trimming. The sample lists 95,000 to 150,000 clones, just over 65% seen once, with roughly 1.4% in the top ten. The clonotype comes from a man in his late teens or twenties in good health and CMV-seronegative. The sequenced sample was PBMCs.

Here the CDR3 DNA reads TGCGCCAGCAGCGCTAGCGGGGCCTACAATGAGCAGTTCTTC. Protein product: CASSASGAYNEQFF. The chain links TRBV5-1 to TRBJ2-1; the match to TRBD2 covers 9 bases. This CDR3 has 14 amino acids. CDR1 and CDR2 (germline): SGHRS, YFSETQ. V shed 4 bases, J shed 2 bases, and the junction held 1 base outside the gene matches.